A single sample is the source of the 26 T cell receptor beta chains below, sequenced in a study of radiotherapy plus CTLA-4 blockade in lung cancer. Here immunoSEQ multiplex PCR was the method, and the copy in TCRdb shows in-frame clones only, minus some. The data hold roughly 90,000 clones, with 60% to 85% observed a single time. The sample was peripheral blood, taken from a patient treated with radiotherapy plus ipilimumab. These receptors were obtained from a human donor with non-small cell lung cancer who had a partial response to radiotherapy plus ipilimumab. Some clones in this sample may be carry-over from other donors' samples.

The rearrangement joins TRBV7-6 to TRBJ2-2; 7 positions agree with TRBD2. The CDR3 sequence is 15 residues long. CDR1 is SGHVS and CDR2 is FNYEAQ in the germline V gene. Unmatched junction bases numbered 5, after V lost 1 base and J lost 6 bases. CDR3 DNA: TGTGCCAGCAGCTTAGGCGGGAGTGGGGCCGGGGAGCTGTTTTTT. This codes for CASSLGGSGAGELFF.

The V call is TRBV4-1, the J call TRBJ2-5; TRBD2 matches 8 bases. V was pared by 0 bases and J by 7 bases, with 19 bases of the junction left unmatched. CDR3 length: 19 residues. CDR1 is MGHRA and CDR2 is YSYEKL in the germline V gene. The CDR3 DNA sequence: TGCGCCAGCAGCCAAGAGACTAGCGACCCAAGTCAGGTTAGAGGGACCCAGTACTTC. This codes for CASSQETSDPSQVRGTQYF.

The chain links TRBV28 to TRBJ1-2, with TRBD1 matching 8 bases. The germline V gene has CDR1 MDHEN and CDR2 SYDVKM. J was trimmed by 8 bases and V by 6 bases; bases with no gene match: 11. There are 14 residues in the CDR3. CDR3 protein: CASRTPGQVWGYTF. CDR3 in DNA: TGTGCCAGCAGAACCCCGGGACAGGTTTGGGGCTACACCTTC.

The J gene is TRBJ1-2, the V gene TRBV4-1; 12 positions agree with TRBD1. The CDR3 sequence is 15 residues long. The germline V gene encodes CDR1 MGHRA and CDR2 YSYEKL. Trimming at V came to 1 base and at J to 6 bases, leaving 3 bases not matched to a gene. CDR3 residues: CASSQAGQGANGYTF. The CDR3 DNA reads as TGCGCCAGCAGCCAAGCGGGACAGGGGGCGAATGGCTACACCTTC.

The genes are TRBV13 and TRBJ2-7; D not certain. Germline V gives CDR1 PRHDT, CDR2 FYEKMQ (reference sequence). Deletions cut 3 bases from V and 3 bases from J, with 9 bases between. This CDR3 comprises 13 residues. CDR3 in amino acids: CASSLNLLYEQYF. DNA of the CDR3: TGTGCCAGCAGCTTGAACTTACTCTACGAGCAGTACTTC.

The V gene is TRBV28, the J gene TRBJ1-1; tentatively, D is TRBD1 (6 bases). The CDR3 runs to 16 residues. V was shortened by 7 bases and J by 9 bases, with 27 bases between the two germline ends. Germline CDR1 is MDHEN and CDR2 is SYDVKM. The CDR3 DNA is TGTGCCAGCAATAATAATGGGGGTGGAGGACAGTCCAAAGCTTTCTTT. This codes for CASNNNGGGGQSKAFF.

This clone was picked up a small number of times. This rearrangement joins TRBV10-1 to TRBJ1-1; tentatively, D is TRBD1 (6 bases). This CDR3 is 14 amino acids long. V was clipped by 0 bases and J by 8 bases, with 13 bases between them. Germline values: CDR1 WNHNN, CDR2 SYGVQD (reference sequence). For the CDR3, the DNA is TGCGCCAGCAGTGAGTCGGGGGCCCCTGGGGAAGCTTTCTTT. Encoded protein: CASSESGAPGEAFF.

This chain links TRBV6-1 with TRBJ1-5; TRBD1 matches at 7 bases. Germline CDR1 reads MNHNS; CDR2 reads SASEGT. Trimming removed 6 bases from V and 2 bases from J; junction bases left unmatched: 7. The CDR3 covers 15 residues. CDR3 in DNA: TGTGCCAGCAGCCCTCAGGGGGGCGGCAATCAGCCCCAGCATTTT. The encoded protein is CASSPQGGGNQPQHF.

The CDR3 sequence: CSVTDVGNEKLFF. In DNA form, the CDR3 reads TGCAGCGTGACAGATGTGGGGAATGAAAAACTGTTTTTT. The gene calls are TRBV29-1 and TRBJ1-4, with D maybe TRBD1 (5 bases). The V end lost 6 bases, the J end lost 5 bases, and 13 bases lay between the germline ends. The germline V gene has CDR1 SQVTM and CDR2 ANQGSEA. CDR3 length: 13 amino acids.

The genes are TRBV5-6 and TRBJ2-7; D uncertain. The ends were cut back, 1 base at V and 5 bases at J, with 10 bases in the middle. The CDR3 consists of 13 residues. Germline CDR1 SGHDT, CDR2 YYEEEE. Here the CDR3 reads CASSLSGVNEQYF. CDR3 in DNA: TGTGCCAGCAGCTTGTCGGGTGTCAACGAGCAGTACTTC.

The chain uses TRBV27 and TRBJ2-3, with 7 positions matching TRBD1. Trimming removed 6 bases from V and 2 bases from J; junction bases left unmatched: 11. This CDR3 is built from 16 residues. The germline V gene has CDR1 MNHEY and CDR2 SMNVEV (reference sequence). The CDR3 sequence is CASRKTGDVSTDTQYF. For the CDR3, the DNA is TGTGCCAGCAGAAAAACAGGGGACGTATCCACAGATACGCAGTATTTT.

This clone was counted a few times. The gene calls are TRBV4-1 and TRBJ1-1, with a possible D match to TRBD1 (5 bases). Germline assignment: CDR1 MGHRA and CDR2 YSYEKL. This CDR3 comprises 15 residues. V was cut by 6 bases and J by 1 base, with 15 bases left in between. CDR3 nucleotide sequence: TGCGCCAGCAGTCCTTACATAGGACAGAACACTGAAGCTTTCTTT. It yields the protein CASSPYIGQNTEAFF.

Written as DNA, the CDR3 is TGTGCCAGCAGTAAACAGGGGGAATCTGAAGCTTTCTTT. Its translation: CASSKQGESEAFF. This chain joins TRBV6-5 and TRBJ1-1; 8 bases are shared with TRBD1. Germline loops: CDR1 MNHEY, CDR2 SVGAGI. The CDR3 is 13 amino acids. The junction had 5 bases not matched to a gene; V was cut back by 5 bases and J by 6 bases.

The chain recombines TRBV4-1 with TRBJ1-2, with no clear D. Per the germline V gene, CDR1 is MGHRA and CDR2 is YSYEKL. V was trimmed by 0 bases and J by 3 bases, leaving 17 bases between them. The CDR3 sequence is 17 residues long. CDR3 in DNA: TGCGCCAGCAGCCAAGACAAGTCTAGTTGGCGGGACTATGGCTACACCTTC. Residues: CASSQDKSSWRDYGYTF.

The chain uses TRBV5-8 and TRBJ2-7, with 7 bases identical to TRBD2. CDR1 SGHTS and CDR2 YDEGEE come from the germline V gene. CDR3 length equals 17 residues. Trimming at V came to 1 base and at J to 1 base, leaving 11 bases not matched to a gene. CDR3 protein: CASSLFYGGYDSYEQYF. The CDR3 nucleotides are TGTGCCAGCAGCTTGTTCTACGGGGGGTACGATTCCTACGAGCAGTACTTC.

The rearrangement joins TRBV5-1 to TRBJ2-1; maybe TRBD2 (6 bases). V shed 4 bases and J shed 9 bases, with 23 bases lying between them. CDR1 and CDR2 from the germline V gene are SGHRS and YFSETQ. The CDR3 spans 16 residues. The CDR3 here is CASSPGGTGVGVEQFF. The CDR3 DNA reads TGCGCCAGCAGCCCGGGCGGTACGGGAGTTGGAGTTGAGCAGTTCTTC.

This chain joins TRBV19 and TRBJ2-2; 11 positions match TRBD2. Germline lookup yields CDR1 LNHDA and CDR2 SQIVND (reference sequence). CDR3 length: 16 residues. V gave up 3 bases and J gave up 5 bases; unmatched junction bases: 5. Here the CDR3 reads CASSMASGRITGELFF. CDR3 nucleotide sequence: TGTGCCAGTAGTATGGCTAGCGGGAGGATTACCGGGGAGCTGTTTTTT.

The chain carries TRBV28 and TRBJ1-3; possible D gene TRBD1, 5 bases. Germline assignment: CDR1 MDHEN and CDR2 SYDVKM. V gave up 6 bases and J gave up 0 bases, with 9 bases separating them. The CDR3 spans 14 residues. The CDR3 is CASRTGISGNTIYF. As DNA, the CDR3 is TGTGCCAGCAGAACAGGAATCTCTGGAAACACCATATATTTT.

The V gene is TRBV11-2, the J gene TRBJ2-5; 7 bases are a match to TRBD2. The CDR3 loop spans 15 amino acids. Per the germline V gene, CDR1 is SGHAT and CDR2 is FQNNGV. Germline trimming cut 4 bases from V and 3 bases from J; bases unmatched to any gene: 8. CDR3 sequence: CASSSRWAGEETQYF. In nucleotides, the CDR3 is TGTGCCAGCAGCTCAAGGTGGGCGGGGGAAGAGACCCAGTACTTC. The full variable domain, in which reference TRBV11-2 and TRBJ2-5 provide the parts outside the CDR3, is EAGVAQSPRYKIIEKRQSVAFWCNPISGHATLYWYQQILGQGPKLLIQFQNNGVVDDSQLPKDRFSAERLKGVDSTLKIQPAKLEDSAVYLCASSSRWAGEETQYFGPGTRLLVL.

The chain employs TRBV2 and TRBJ2-3; 8 nucleotides agree with TRBD2. CDR3 length equals 15 residues. The V gene end was trimmed by 7 bases and the J gene end by 4 bases; junction bases not matched to a gene: 10. CDR1 is SNHLY, CDR2 FYNNEI, per germline. CDR3 nucleotide sequence: TGTGCCAGCAATTCTCTGGAGCGGGGGTCAGATACGCAGTATTTT. Its translation: CASNSLERGSDTQYF.

The rearrangement links TRBV11-3 to TRBJ2-2, with 8 bases fitting TRBD2. Germline V lookup: CDR1 SGHNT, CDR2 YENEEA. V lost 8 bases to trimming and J lost 4 bases; unmatched junction nucleotides: 9. This CDR3 contains 15 residues. The CDR3 protein is CASGPLAGLTGELFF. The CDR3, as DNA: TGTGCCAGCGGACCTCTAGCGGGTCTCACCGGGGAGCTGTTTTTT.

This chain links TRBV7-3 with TRBJ2-2; maybe TRBD1 (5 bases). Germline V gives CDR1 SGHTA, CDR2 FQGTGA. CDR3 length: 14 amino acids. V lost 4 bases and J lost 1, with 7 bases in between. CDR3 protein: CASSYQGNTGELFF. The CDR3 region has the DNA TGTGCCAGCAGCTATCAGGGGAACACCGGGGAGCTGTTTTTT.

The chain links TRBV5-5 to TRBJ2-5, with 7 nucleotides matching TRBD2. The V gene's germline CDR1 is SGHKS and CDR2 YYEKEE (reference sequence). CDR3 length equals 14 residues. V dropped 0 bases and J dropped 5; count of bases not matched to a gene: 4. CDR3 region: CASSLGREEETQYF. Here the CDR3 DNA reads TGTGCCAGCAGCTTGGGCCGGGAGGAGGAGACCCAGTACTTC.

V gene TRBV6-5 combines with J gene TRBJ2-7, with 12 bases identical to TRBD2. CDR1 MNHEY and CDR2 SVGAGI come from the germline V gene. The CDR3 extends over 14 amino acids. The V and J ends lost 6 bases and 6 bases, in that order; junction bases with no gene match: 6. The chain's CDR3 is CASRTSGSFPEQYF. CDR3 nucleotides: TGTGCCAGCAGGACTAGCGGGAGCTTCCCCGAGCAGTACTTC.

This clone showed up just once. V and J are TRBV7-2 and TRBJ2-2; D is possibly TRBD1 (6 bases). The germline CDR1 and CDR2 sequences are SGHTA and FQGNSA. Trimming cost V 3 bases and J 5 bases, with 13 bases left between them. This CDR3 is 15 amino acids long. The chain's CDR3 is CASSFYPGQTGELFF. DNA for the CDR3: TGTGCCAGCAGCTTTTACCCGGGACAAACCGGGGAGCTGTTTTTT.

The V call is TRBV2, the J call TRBJ2-1; 7 bases line up with TRBD1. The CDR3 sequence is 17 residues long. The V and J ends lost 3 bases and 3 bases, in that order; junction bases with no gene match: 11. CDR1 is SNHLY, CDR2 FYNNEI, per germline. The CDR3 nucleotides are TGTGCCAGCAGTGAGACCCTACCCGGGACAGTCTACAATGAGCAGTTCTTC. Translation gives CASSETLPGTVYNEQFF.